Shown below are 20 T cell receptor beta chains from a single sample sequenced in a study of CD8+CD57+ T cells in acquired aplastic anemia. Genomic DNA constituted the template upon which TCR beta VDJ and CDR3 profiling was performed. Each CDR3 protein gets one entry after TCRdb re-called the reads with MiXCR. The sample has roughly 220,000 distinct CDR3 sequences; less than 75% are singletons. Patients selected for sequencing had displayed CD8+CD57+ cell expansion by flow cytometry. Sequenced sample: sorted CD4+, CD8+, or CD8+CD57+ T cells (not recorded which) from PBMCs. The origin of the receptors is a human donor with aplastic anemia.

The CDR3 sequence: CASSLNRGGDTEAFF. The CDR3 DNA is TGTGCCAGCAGCTTAAACAGGGGTGGGGACACTGAAGCTTTCTTT. The J gene is TRBJ1-1, the V gene TRBV5-4, with 7 bases matching TRBD1. The CDR3 totals 15 residues. Unmatched junction bases numbered 7, after V lost 2 bases and J lost 3 bases. Germline CDR1 reads SGHNT; CDR2 reads YYREEE (reference sequence).

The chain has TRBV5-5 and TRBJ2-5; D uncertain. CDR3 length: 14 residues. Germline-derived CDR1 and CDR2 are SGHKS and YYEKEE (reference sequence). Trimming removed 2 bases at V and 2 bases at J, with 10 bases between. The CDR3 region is CASSFSGPQETQYF. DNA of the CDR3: TGTGCCAGCAGCTTTTCCGGGCCGCAAGAGACCCAGTACTTC.

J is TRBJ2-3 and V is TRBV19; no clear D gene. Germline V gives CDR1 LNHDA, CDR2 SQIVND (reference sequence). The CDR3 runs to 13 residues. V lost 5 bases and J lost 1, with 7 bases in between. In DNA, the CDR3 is TGTGCCAGTAGTGCCCAGGGCACAGATACGCAGTATTTT. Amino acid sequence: CASSAQGTDTQYF.

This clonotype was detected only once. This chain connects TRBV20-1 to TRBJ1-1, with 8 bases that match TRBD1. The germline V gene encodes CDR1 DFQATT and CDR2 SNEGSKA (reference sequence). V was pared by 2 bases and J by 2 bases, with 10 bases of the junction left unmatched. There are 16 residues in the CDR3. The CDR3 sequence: CSARLRTGKRNTEAFF. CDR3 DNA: TGCAGTGCTAGACTACGGACAGGGAAAAGAAACACTGAAGCTTTCTTT.

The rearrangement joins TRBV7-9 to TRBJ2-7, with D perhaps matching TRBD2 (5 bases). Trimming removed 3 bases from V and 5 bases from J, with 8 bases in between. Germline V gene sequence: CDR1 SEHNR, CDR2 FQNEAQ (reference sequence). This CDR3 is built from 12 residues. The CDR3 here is CASSLGVHEQYF. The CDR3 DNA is TGTGCCAGCAGCTTGGGAGTCCACGAGCAGTACTTC.

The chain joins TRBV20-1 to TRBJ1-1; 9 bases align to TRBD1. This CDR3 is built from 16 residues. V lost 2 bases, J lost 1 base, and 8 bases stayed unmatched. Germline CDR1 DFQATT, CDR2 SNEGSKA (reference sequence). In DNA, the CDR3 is TGCAGTGCTAGAAATCCTCGGACAGGGGAGAACACTGAAGCTTTCTTT. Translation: CSARNPRTGENTEAFF.

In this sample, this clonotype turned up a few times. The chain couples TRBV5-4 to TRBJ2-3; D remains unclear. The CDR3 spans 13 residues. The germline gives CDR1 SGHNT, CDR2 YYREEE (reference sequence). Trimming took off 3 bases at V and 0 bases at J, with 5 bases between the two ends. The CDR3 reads CASSSYSTDTQYF. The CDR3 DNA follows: TGTGCCAGCAGCTCCTATAGCACAGATACGCAGTATTTT. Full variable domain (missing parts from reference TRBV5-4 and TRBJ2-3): ETGVTQSPTHLIKTRGQQVTLRCSSQSGHNTVSWYQQALGQGPQFIFQYYREEENGRGNFPPRFSGLQFPNYSSELNVNALELDDSALYLCASSSYSTDTQYFGPGTRLTVL.

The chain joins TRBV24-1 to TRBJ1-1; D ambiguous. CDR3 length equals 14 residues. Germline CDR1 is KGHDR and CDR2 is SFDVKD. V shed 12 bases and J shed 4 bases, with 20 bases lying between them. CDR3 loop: CASSPGRSVTEAFF. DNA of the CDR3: TGTGCCTCCTCTCCAGGCAGGTCGGTCACTGAAGCTTTCTTT.

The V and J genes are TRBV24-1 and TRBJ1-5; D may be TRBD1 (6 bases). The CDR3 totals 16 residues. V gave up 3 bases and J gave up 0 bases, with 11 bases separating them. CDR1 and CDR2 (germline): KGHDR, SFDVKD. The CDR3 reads CATSDTGQHSNQPQHF. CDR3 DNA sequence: TGTGCCACCAGTGATACTGGACAGCATAGCAATCAGCCCCAGCATTTT.

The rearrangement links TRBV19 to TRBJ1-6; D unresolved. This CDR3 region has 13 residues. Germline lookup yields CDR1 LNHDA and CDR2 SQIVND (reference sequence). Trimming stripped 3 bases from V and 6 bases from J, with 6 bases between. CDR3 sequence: CASSMTINSPLHF. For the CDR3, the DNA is TGTGCCAGTAGTATGACCATTAATTCACCCCTCCACTTT.

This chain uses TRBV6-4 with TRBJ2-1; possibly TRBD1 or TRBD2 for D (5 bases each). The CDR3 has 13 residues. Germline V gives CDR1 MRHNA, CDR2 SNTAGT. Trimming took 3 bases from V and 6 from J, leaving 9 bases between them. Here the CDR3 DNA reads TGTGCCAGCAGTGAAGCGAGGGGCAATGAGCAGTTCTTC. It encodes CASSEARGNEQFF.

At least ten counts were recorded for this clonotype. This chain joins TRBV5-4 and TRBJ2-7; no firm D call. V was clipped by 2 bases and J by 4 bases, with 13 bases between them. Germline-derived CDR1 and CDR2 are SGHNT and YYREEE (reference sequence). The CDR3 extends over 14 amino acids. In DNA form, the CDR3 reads TGTGCCAGCAGCTTCGGCGGTCCCCCTTACGAGCAGTACTTC. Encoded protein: CASSFGGPPYEQYF.

The CDR3 protein is CSAREGQPQHF. DNA of the CDR3: TGCAGTGCTAGAGAAGGCCAGCCCCAGCATTTT. The chain employs TRBV20-1 and TRBJ1-5; D call uncertain. The CDR3 extends over 11 amino acids. Between the trimmed V and J ends, which lost 0 bases and 7 bases, there was a span of 4 bases. Germline V CDR1 and CDR2: DFQATT, SNEGSKA (reference sequence).

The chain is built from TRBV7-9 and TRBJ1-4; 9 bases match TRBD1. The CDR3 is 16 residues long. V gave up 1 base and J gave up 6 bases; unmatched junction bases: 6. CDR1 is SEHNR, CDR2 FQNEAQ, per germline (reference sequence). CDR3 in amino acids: CASSLGDRELYEKLFF. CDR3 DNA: TGTGCCAGCAGCTTAGGGGACAGGGAACTCTATGAAAAACTGTTTTTT.

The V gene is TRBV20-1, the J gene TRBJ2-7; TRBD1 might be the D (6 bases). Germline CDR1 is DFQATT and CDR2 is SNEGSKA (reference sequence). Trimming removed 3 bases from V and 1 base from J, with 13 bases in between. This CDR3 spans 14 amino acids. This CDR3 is CSASVNTGSYEQYF. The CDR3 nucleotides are TGCAGTGCTAGTGTGAATACAGGGTCCTACGAGCAGTACTTC.

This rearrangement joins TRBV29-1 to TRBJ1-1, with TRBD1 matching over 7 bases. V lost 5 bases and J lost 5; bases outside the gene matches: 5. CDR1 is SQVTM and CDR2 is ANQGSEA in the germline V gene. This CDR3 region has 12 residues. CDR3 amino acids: CSVLAGGTEAFF. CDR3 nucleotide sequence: TGCAGCGTTCTTGCAGGGGGGACTGAAGCTTTCTTT.

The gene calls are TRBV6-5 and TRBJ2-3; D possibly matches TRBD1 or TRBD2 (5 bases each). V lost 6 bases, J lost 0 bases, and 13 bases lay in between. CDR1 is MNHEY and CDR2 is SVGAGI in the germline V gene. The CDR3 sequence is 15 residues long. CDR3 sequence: CASRYGWGSTDTQYF. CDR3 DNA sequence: TGTGCCAGCAGATACGGGTGGGGGAGCACAGATACGCAGTATTTT.

CDR3 amino acids: CASIRLAGGTDTQYF. The CDR3, as DNA: TGTGCCAGCATCAGACTAGCGGGGGGCACAGATACGCAGTATTTT. The chain uses TRBV6-1 and TRBJ2-3; 12 bases are a match to TRBD2. CDR1 is MNHNS and CDR2 is SASEGT in the germline V gene. J was trimmed by 1 base and V by 7 bases; bases with no gene match: 3. The CDR3 sequence is 15 residues long.

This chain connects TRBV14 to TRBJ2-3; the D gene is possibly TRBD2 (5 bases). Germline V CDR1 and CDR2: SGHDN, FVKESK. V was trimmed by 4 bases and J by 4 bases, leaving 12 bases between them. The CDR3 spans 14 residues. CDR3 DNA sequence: TGTGCCAGCAGCCCTCTAGTAGCGCCAGATACGCAGTATTTT. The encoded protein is CASSPLVAPDTQYF.

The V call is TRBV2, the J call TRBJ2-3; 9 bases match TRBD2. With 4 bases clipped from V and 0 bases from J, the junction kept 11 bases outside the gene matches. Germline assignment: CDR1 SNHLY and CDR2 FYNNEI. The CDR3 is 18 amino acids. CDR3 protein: CASSAGTSLGSSTDTQYF. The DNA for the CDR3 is TGTGCCAGCAGTGCCGGGACTAGCTTGGGTTCGAGCACAGATACGCAGTATTTT.